A selection of T cell receptor beta chains follows, all from one sample in a study of graft-versus-host responses after intestinal transplantation. Some clones are missing from TCRdb's copy, which holds only in-frame ones; the method was immunoSEQ multiplex PCR. The sample lists some 40,000 clones; about 92% were seen once. Sequenced here: PBMCs, sampled nearly 750 days after intestinal transplantation. Every receptor here comes from a human patient who received an intestinal transplant, so some T cells may come from the graft donor. The CDR3 runs from the conserved cysteine through the conserved F or W. The D gene is left open where the match is weak. Clone size is stated in some rows and not others, as once, few, many or a class when expanded.

abundance,d_gene,j_gene,v_gene,len,CDR3aa,CDR3nt
NA,TRBD1,TRBJ1-6,TRBV7-6,18,CASSSGTGGWSYNSPLHF,TGTGCCAGCAGCTCCGGGACAGGGGGCTGGTCCTATAATTCACCCCTCCACTTT
NA,NA,TRBJ2-1,TRBV18,18,CASSPPVMNRATYNEQFF,TGTGCCAGCTCACCACCCGTGATGAACAGGGCCACCTACAATGAGCAGTTCTTC
NA,TRBD1,TRBJ1-2,TRBV10-2,15,CASSESTGRVYGYTF,TGCGCCAGCAGTGAGTCGACAGGGCGGGTCTATGGCTACACCTTC
NA,NA,TRBJ2-5,TRBV7-7,15,CASSSGAGGQETQYF,TGTGCCAGCAGCTCAGGGGCCGGGGGGCAAGAGACCCAGTACTTC
NA,NA,TRBJ1-2,TRBV7-9,15,CASSLAPGGGDGYTF,TGTGCCAGCAGCTTAGCCCCGGGAGGGGGAGATGGCTACACCTTC
NA,NA,TRBJ2-5,TRBV7-3,13,CASSRTSLETQYF,TGTGCCAGCAGCCGGACTTCATTAGAGACCCAGTACTTC
NA,TRBD2,TRBJ2-1,TRBV6-6,14,CASSNLAGDNEQFF,TGTGCCAGCAGCAATCTAGCGGGAGACAATGAGCAGTTCTTC
NA,TRBD2,TRBJ2-7,TRBV4-2,18,CASSQEGPSLAGAYEQYF,TGTGCCAGCAGCCAAGAGGGCCCCTCATTAGCGGGAGCCTACGAGCAGTACTTC
NA,NA,TRBJ1-2,TRBV25-1,12,CASSEYPYGYTF,TGTGCCAGCAGTGAATATCCCTATGGCTACACCTTC
NA,NA,TRBJ1-1,TRBV19,14,CASSPPQRGSEAFF,TGTGCTTCAAGCCCCCCACAGAGGGGGTCGGAAGCTTTCTTT
NA,NA,TRBJ2-2,TRBV21-1,16,CASLLGFYQGTGELFF,TGTGCCAGCCTCTTAGGCTTTTACCAGGGGACCGGGGAGCTGTTTTTT
NA,TRBD2,TRBJ2-7,TRBV6-1,14,CASKETSGGDEQYF,TGTGCCAGCAAGGAGACTAGCGGAGGGGACGAGCAGTACTTC
few,NA,TRBJ1-6,TRBV5-1,15,CASSLDGQPGSPLHF,TGCGCCAGCAGCTTGGACGGCCAGCCTGGGTCACCCCTCCACTTT
NA,TRBD2,TRBJ2-7,TRBV11-3,13,CASSLRGEGEQYF,TGTGCCAGCAGCTTACGAGGGGAGGGCGAGCAGTACTTC
NA,NA,TRBJ2-3,TRBV4-1,15,CASSQGVTSTDTQYF,TGCGCCAGCAGCCAAGGGGTTACTAGCACAGATACGCAGTATTTT
NA,NA,TRBJ2-1,TRBV7-9,11,CASSLPEGLFF,TGTGCCAGCAGCTTACCAGAGGGGCTGTTCTTC
NA,NA,TRBJ2-7,TRBV7-2,14,CASSASGLPYEQYF,TGTGCCAGCAGCGCAAGTGGACTACCCTACGAGCAGTACTTC
NA,NA,TRBJ1-1,TRBV5-5,14,CASSLDGARTEAFF,TGTGCCAGCAGCTTGGATGGGGCGCGAACTGAAGCTTTCTTT
NA,NA,TRBJ1-5,TRBV6-1,14,CASSDWSGNQPQHF,TGTGCCAGCAGTGACTGGAGCGGCAATCAGCCCCAGCATTTT
NA,NA,TRBJ2-1,TRBV5-1,13,CASSLGLAFEQFF,TGCGCCAGCAGCTTGGGGCTAGCATTTGAGCAGTTCTTC
once,NA,TRBJ2-7,TRBV5-1,15,CASSSPGSEFHEQYF,TGCGCCAGCAGCTCTCCCGGTAGTGAGTTTCACGAGCAGTACTTC
NA,TRBD1,TRBJ2-7,TRBV19,13,CASSRQGAGEQYF,TGTGCCAGTAGTAGACAGGGGGCGGGGGAGCAGTACTTC
NA,NA,TRBJ2-7,TRBV5-4,14,CASSLAQSPYEQYF,TGTGCCAGCAGCTTGGCTCAGTCTCCCTACGAGCAGTACTTC
NA,NA,TRBJ2-1,TRBV11-3,18,CASSLGVPMAGSYNEQFF,TGTGCCAGCAGCTTAGGGGTACCTATGGCGGGCTCTTACAATGAGCAGTTCTTC
NA,NA,TRBJ2-7,TRBV29-1,12,CSVRDPGYEQYF,TGCAGCGTCCGGGACCCCGGCTACGAGCAGTACTTC
NA,TRBD1,TRBJ2-2,TRBV6-4,14,CASRQGADTGELFF,TGTGCCAGCAGGCAGGGGGCCGACACCGGGGAGCTGTTTTTT
NA,NA,TRBJ2-1,TRBV5-5,13,CASSLGQGNEQFF,TGTGCCAGCAGCTTGGGTCAGGGGAATGAGCAGTTCTTC
NA,TRBD1,TRBJ2-1,TRBV12-5,17,CASGLVLDRGYVNEQFF,TGTGCTAGTGGTTTGGTCCTGGACAGGGGTTACGTCAATGAGCAGTTCTTC
NA,TRBD2,TRBJ2-3,TRBV4-2,15,CASSPGTSGTDTQYF,TGTGCCAGCAGCCCCGGGACTAGCGGGACAGATACGCAGTATTTT
NA,TRBD1,TRBJ2-5,TRBV5-5,14,CASSLGQGRETQYF,TGTGCCAGCAGCCTAGGACAGGGTCGAGAGACCCAGTACTTC
NA,TRBD1,TRBJ2-7,TRBV7-9,14,CASSFGQGADEQYF,TGTGCCAGCAGCTTCGGACAGGGAGCCGACGAGCAGTACTTC
NA,NA,TRBJ2-2,TRBV7-7,15,CASSPLPGYTGELFF,TGTGCCAGCAGCCCCCTTCCGGGATACACCGGGGAGCTGTTTTTT
NA,TRBD2,TRBJ2-7,TRBV9,15,CASSVGGGTPSGQYF,TGTGCCAGCAGCGTAGGGGGGGGGACCCCGTCGGGACAGTACTTC
NA,NA,TRBJ2-4,TRBV7-9,13,CASRRDHRGIQYF,TGTGCCAGCAGGCGGGACCACAGAGGCATTCAGTACTTC
NA,NA,TRBJ2-2,TRBV9,15,CASSVATGGVGELFF,TGTGCCAGCAGCGTAGCTACAGGGGGGGTCGGGGAGCTGTTTTTT
NA,TRBD1,TRBJ1-2,TRBV7-9,16,CASSLADRDRVYGYTF,TGTGCCAGCAGCTTAGCAGATCGGGACAGGGTCTATGGCTACACCTTC
NA,TRBD1,TRBJ2-1,TRBV11-3,13,CASSPAGGAHQFF,TGTGCCAGCAGTCCAGCAGGGGGTGCACATCAGTTCTTC
NA,TRBD1,TRBJ1-1,TRBV10-2,13,CASSELQGTEAFF,TGCGCCAGCAGTGAGTTACAGGGGACTGAAGCTTTCTTT
once,NA,TRBJ2-6,TRBV6-4,14,CASSDRGGANVLTF,TGTGCCAGCAGTGACAGGGGTGGGGCCAACGTCCTGACTTTC
NA,TRBD1,TRBJ2-7,TRBV7-3,14,CASSGTGIVYEQYF,TGTGCCAGCAGCGGGACAGGGATCGTCTACGAGCAGTACTTC
once,TRBD2,TRBJ2-3,TRBV5-4,14,CASSRGGAEDTQYF,TGTGCCAGCAGCCGGGGGGGGGCGGAGGATACGCAGTATTTT
NA,TRBD1,TRBJ1-1,TRBV28,15,CASNQPGQGWTEAFF,TGTGCCAGCAACCAACCGGGACAGGGATGGACTGAAGCTTTCTTT
NA,NA,TRBJ1-2,TRBV19,11,CASTGGDGYTF,TGTGCCAGTACTGGAGGGGATGGCTACACCTTC
NA,NA,TRBJ1-1,TRBV29-1,12,CSDTSGSAEAFF,TGCAGCGACACATCTGGCAGCGCTGAAGCTTTCTTT
NA,NA,TRBJ2-7,TRBV5-1,14,CASSPNMRGYEQYF,TGCGCCAGCAGCCCAAACATGCGGGGTTACGAGCAGTACTTC
NA,TRBD2,TRBJ2-3,TRBV7-3,19,CASSLLPTSGGLSTDTQYF,TGTGCCAGCAGCTTACTCCCGACTAGCGGGGGGCTCAGCACAGATACGCAGTATTTT
NA,NA,TRBJ1-2,TRBV13,15,CASSLGGGQDGGYTF,TGTGCCAGCAGCCTCGGCGGGGGGCAAGATGGTGGCTACACCTTC
once,NA,TRBJ2-1,TRBV5-1,16,CASGGGSPRGNNEQFF,TGCGCCAGCGGAGGGGGGAGCCCGCGTGGAAACAATGAGCAGTTCTTC
NA,TRBD2,TRBJ2-5,TRBV4-1,18,CASSPDRAQTGGQETQYF,TGCGCCAGCAGCCCCGACCGCGCCCAGACGGGGGGACAAGAGACCCAGTACTTC
NA,NA,TRBJ2-1,TRBV5-1,16,CASSFRVGAGGNEQFF,TGCGCCAGCAGCTTCCGGGTAGGGGCCGGGGGAAATGAGCAGTTCTTC
NA,TRBD1,TRBJ1-2,TRBV11-2,14,CASSPGQAHYGYTF,TGTGCCAGCAGCCCGGGACAGGCGCACTATGGCTACACCTTC
NA,TRBD2,TRBJ2-1,TRBV9,17,CASSDRPSGGSYNEQFF,TGTGCCAGCAGCGACCGACCTAGCGGGGGGTCATACAATGAGCAGTTCTTC
NA,NA,TRBJ1-1,TRBV9,14,CASSVSTLNTEAFF,TGTGCCAGCAGCGTCTCGACACTAAACACTGAAGCTTTCTTT
NA,NA,TRBJ2-7,TRBV30,12,CAWLIEGYEQYF,TGTGCCTGGCTTATTGAGGGCTACGAGCAGTACTTC